These 24 T cell receptor beta chains share one sample of origin, sequenced in a study of response to subunit inactivated influenza vaccine (dated by TCRdb to about 2018). Receptor amplification or capture employed RT-PCR. Data came from an Illumina HiSeq 2500. TCRdb reprocessed the public reads (quality trimming at Q25 with fastp, clone calling with MiXCR) and kept in-frame beta chains. Every entry covers one CDR3 protein and lists the most common genes and DNA from its rows. A total of hundreds of thousands of distinct CDR3 sequences appear in this sample, over 9.5% of them only once. The ten largest clones add up to approximately 12% of the sample. This specimen's time point label, interpreted: more than 40 days after influenza vaccine administration. The sample here was PBMCs from blood, taken about 40 days after vaccination. The receptors were gathered from a man aged 45-65 years who received an inactivated influenza vaccine. Donor details come from another sample of the same person, matched by shared clones.

This chain links TRBV6-5 with TRBJ2-5; the D gene could be TRBD1 or TRBD2 (5 bases each). From germline, CDR1 is MNHEY and CDR2 SVGAGI. This CDR3 region has 14 residues. V was clipped by 0 bases and J by 4 bases, with 9 bases between them. CDR3 region: CASSYSWDRETQYF. The CDR3 bases are TGTGCCAGCAGTTACTCGTGGGACCGAGAGACCCAGTACTTC.

There are a few counts of this clonotype. This chain uses TRBV7-3 with TRBJ2-7, with D tentatively TRBD1 (5 bases). CDR3 length equals 14 residues. Germline V lookup: CDR1 SGHTA, CDR2 FQGTGA. V was shortened by 5 bases and J by 5 bases, with 16 bases between the two germline ends. CDR3 DNA sequence: TGTGCCAGCAGCCCTGGGGCAGGGTACGACGAGCAGTACTTC. It translates to CASSPGAGYDEQYF. The variable domain in full, completed from reference TRBV7-3 and TRBJ2-7, reads GAGVSQTPSNKVTEKGKYVELRCDPISGHTALYWYRQSLGQGPEFLIYFQGTGAADDSGLPNDRFFAVRPEGSVSTLKIQRTERGDSAVYLCASSPGAGYDEQYFGPGTRLTVT.

This clonotype was counted only a few times. The chain is built from TRBV4-3 and TRBJ1-4, with D possibly being TRBD1 (6 bases). The germline CDR1 and CDR2 sequences are LGHNA and YSLEER. The CDR3 consists of 15 residues. The V gene lost 0 bases and the J gene lost 3 bases, with 8 bases spanning the gap. CDR3 nucleotide sequence: TGCGCCAGCAGCCAAGAAGGACAGCCTAATGAAAAACTGTTTTTT. Translation: CASSQEGQPNEKLFF.

Concerning this clonotype: This likely comes from a read error, as the CDR3 has no conserved phenylalanine or tryptophan at its end. The chain recombines TRBV24-1 with TRBJ2-5, with 9 bases aligning to TRBD1. This CDR3 has 17 amino acids. CDR1 is KGHDR, CDR2 SFDVKD, per germline. V lost 0 bases and J lost 2; bases outside the gene matches: 6. CDR3 protein: CATSDLGTGQGQETQYY. The CDR3 bases are TGTGCCACCAGTGATTTGGGAACCGGACAGGGGCAAGAGACCCAGTACTAC.

This clonotype was seen a handful of times. The chain uses TRBV7-8 and TRBJ2-2; TRBD2 aligns across 8 bases. Germline loops: CDR1 SGHVS, CDR2 FQNEAQ. Trimming removed 7 bases from V and 4 bases from J; junction bases left unmatched: 2. This CDR3 has 13 amino acids. CDR3 in DNA: TGTGCCAGCACGGGAGGGCTCACCGGGGAGCTGTTTTTT. Translation: CASTGGLTGELFF.

This clonotype was seen only a few times. This chain connects TRBV29-1 to TRBJ2-5; tentative D call: TRBD2 (6 bases). Germline V lookup: CDR1 SQVTM, CDR2 ANQGSEA. This CDR3 is 14 amino acids long. V shed 6 bases and J shed 0 bases, with 14 bases lying between them. As DNA, the CDR3 is TGCAGCGTGGGGGGACGTCTCTACCAAGAGACCCAGTACTTC. Protein sequence: CSVGGRLYQETQYF. The full variable domain, with the rest looked up from reference TRBV29-1 and TRBJ2-5, is SAVISQKPSRDICQRGTSLTIQCQVDSQVTMMFWYRQQPGQSLTLIATANQGSEATYESGFVIDKFPISRPNLTFSTLTVSNMSPEDSSIYLCSVGGRLYQETQYFGPGTRLLVL.

The chain recombines TRBV5-5 with TRBJ2-1, with TRBD1 matching 7 bases. The CDR3 sequence is 14 residues long. V shed 2 bases and J 7 bases; nucleotides not matched to a gene: 6. CDR1 and CDR2 (germline): SGHKS, YYEKEE (reference sequence). CDR3 DNA: TGTGCCAGCAGCTTTCAGGGGGTCATAAATGAGCAGTTCTTC. Its translation: CASSFQGVINEQFF.

CDR3 DNA sequence: TGCAGTGCTAGTAACGGACAGGGGGCCATTAACTATGGCTACACCTTC. As protein: CSASNGQGAINYGYTF. The rearrangement joins TRBV20-1 to TRBJ1-2; 11 nucleotides match TRBD1. The germline gives CDR1 DFQATT, CDR2 SNEGSKA (reference sequence). The length of the CDR3 is 16 residues. The ends lost 3 bases at V and 1 base at J; junction bases unmatched: 7.

The sample holds a few counts of this clonotype. At one end the junction does not follow the germline gene, possibly because of a read error. The chain combines TRBV7-7 with TRBJ2-5, with 8 bases matching TRBD2. Germline CDR1 SSHAT, CDR2 FNYEAQ (reference sequence). The CDR3 consists of 16 residues. The CDR3 DNA reads TGTGCTAGCAGCCCAGGGCCCGGGACTAGTGGGGACACCCAGTACTTC. Its protein product is CASSPGPGTSGDTQYF.

This clonotype was observed many times. This chain uses TRBV7-3 with TRBJ2-7, with 9 positions matching TRBD1. V dropped 4 bases and J dropped 6; count of bases not matched to a gene: 4. CDR3 size: 13 residues. Germline V gene data show CDR1 as SGHTA and CDR2 as FQGTGA. Here the CDR3 DNA reads TGTGCCAGCAGCTCTATGGACAGGGGCGAGCAGTACTTC. Residues: CASSSMDRGEQYF. Full variable domain (missing parts from reference TRBV7-3 and TRBJ2-7): GAGVSQTPSNKVTEKGKYVELRCDPISGHTALYWYRQSLGQGPEFLIYFQGTGAADDSGLPNDRFFAVRPEGSVSTLKIQRTERGDSAVYLCASSSMDRGEQYFGPGTRLTVT.

This chain connects TRBV5-1 to TRBJ1-6, with a tentative D call TRBD1 (5 bases). Germline lookup yields CDR1 SGHRS and CDR2 YFSETQ. With 0 bases removed from V and 6 bases from J, the gap between germline ends came to 10 bases. This CDR3 region has 15 residues. The CDR3 is CASSLADTLNSPLHF. CDR3 DNA: TGCGCCAGCAGCTTGGCGGACACCCTTAATTCACCCCTCCACTTT.

This clonotype was seen a handful of times. V and J are TRBV10-3 and TRBJ2-7; 8 nucleotides match TRBD1. Trimming removed 4 bases from V and 2 bases from J; junction bases left unmatched: 1. Looked up from germline, CDR1 is ENHRY and CDR2 is SYGVKD. This CDR3 contains 13 residues. The CDR3 sequence is CAISGDRTYEQYF. DNA for the CDR3: TGTGCCATCAGTGGGGACAGGACCTACGAGCAGTACTTC.

Only a few counts were recorded for this clonotype. The J gene is TRBJ2-7, the V gene TRBV7-2; weak D call: TRBD2 (5 bases). Germline-derived CDR1 and CDR2 are SGHTA and FQGNSA. V shed 5 bases and J shed 6 bases, with 14 bases lying between them. This CDR3 is built from 13 residues. CDR3: CASSPSGVSEQYF. Written as DNA, the CDR3 is TGTGCCAGCAGCCCGAGCGGTGTGAGCGAGCAGTACTTC.

This clonotype was picked up many times. The chain combines TRBV6-2 or TRBV6-3 with TRBJ2-1, with 9 nucleotides matching TRBD2. Germline assignment: CDR1 MNHEY and CDR2 SVGEGT. The CDR3 loop spans 16 amino acids. The junction had 5 bases not matched to a gene; V was cut back by 4 bases and J by 1 base. CDR3 sequence reads: CASSSRTSVSYNEQFF. DNA for the CDR3: TGTGCCAGCAGTTCCCGGACTAGCGTGTCCTACAATGAGCAGTTCTTC.

The chain combines TRBV11-1 with TRBJ1-6, with 8 bases aligning to TRBD1. The germline CDR1 and CDR2 sequences are SGHAT and FQDESV (reference sequence). Trimming at V came to 6 bases and at J to 0 bases, leaving 10 bases not matched to a gene. This CDR3 has 18 residues. The DNA of the CDR3 is TGTGCCAGCAGGGGCGGGACAGGTATCGGCTCCTATAATTCACCCCTCCACTTT. It is translated as CASRGGTGIGSYNSPLHF.

The genes are TRBV10-3 and TRBJ2-5, with D perhaps TRBD2 (5 bases). Germline CDR1 and CDR2: ENHRY and SYGVKD. The CDR3 is 13 residues long. The V end lost 0 bases, the J end lost 5 bases, and 7 bases lay between the germline ends. Here the CDR3 DNA reads TGTGCCATCAGTGAGTCTAGGGAGGAGACCCAGTACTTC. It translates to CAISESREETQYF.

This clonotype turned up a few times. The rearrangement uses TRBV4-2 and TRBJ2-5; D perhaps matches TRBD1 (8 bases). Germline CDR1 and CDR2: LGHNA and YNFKEQ. The CDR3 runs 14 residues. V dropped 6 bases and J dropped 5 bases, with 16 bases sitting between them. CDR3 protein: CASRTDRGGETQYF. DNA for the CDR3: TGTGCCAGCAGAACCGACAGGGGAGGGGAGACCCAGTACTTC.

This clonotype was observed a few times. The chain has TRBV29-1 and TRBJ2-5, with D uncertain. The germline gives CDR1 SQVTM, CDR2 ANQGSEA. V lost 7 bases and J lost 4, with 16 bases in between. The CDR3 consists of 13 residues. In DNA form, the CDR3 reads TGCAGCGCCCGGACCGGTCTTGCAGAGACCCAGTACTTC. Protein product: CSARTGLAETQYF.

This clonotype has ten or more counts. The rearrangement links TRBV20-1 to TRBJ2-5; D is unclear. CDR1 and CDR2 (germline): DFQATT, SNEGSKA (reference sequence). Trimming cost V 0 bases and J 5 bases, with 7 bases left between them. The CDR3 is made up of 12 amino acids. The CDR3 sequence: CSAREVGETQYF. As DNA, the CDR3 is TGCAGTGCTAGAGAGGTCGGGGAGACCCAGTACTTC.

Ten or more counts support this clonotype. The V call is TRBV29-1, the J call TRBJ1-5; D ambiguous. Per germline, CDR1 SQVTM and CDR2 ANQGSEA. Deletions cut 5 bases from V and 7 bases from J, with 15 bases between. The CDR3 totals 13 residues. CDR3 loop: CSVMEGSGQPQHF. The CDR3 nucleotides read TGCAGCGTTATGGAGGGTTCGGGACAGCCCCAGCATTTT. The complete variable domain, with remaining parts taken from reference TRBV29-1 and TRBJ1-5, reads SAVISQKPSRDICQRGTSLTIQCQVDSQVTMMFWYRQQPGQSLTLIATANQGSEATYESGFVIDKFPISRPNLTFSTLTVSNMSPEDSSIYLCSVMEGSGQPQHFGDGTRLSIL.

The V call is TRBV7-2, the J call TRBJ2-3; the D gene is possibly TRBD2 (5 bases). Trimming left V 5 bases short and J 2 bases short, with 17 bases between. Looked up from germline, CDR1 is SGHTA and CDR2 is FQGNSA. The CDR3 has 16 residues. The CDR3 DNA is TGTGCCAGCAGCGCGTTCCGGGGTTACCCCACAGATACGCAGTATTTT. The encoded protein is CASSAFRGYPTDTQYF.

This clonotype was seen at least ten times. The rearrangement uses TRBV20-1 and TRBJ2-7; D is possibly TRBD1 or TRBD2 (7 bases each). CDR1 is DFQATT and CDR2 is SNEGSKA in the germline V gene (reference sequence). The V gene lost 4 bases and the J gene lost 3 bases, with 13 bases spanning the gap. The CDR3 totals 13 residues. The CDR3 is CSAKDREGYEQYF. In DNA, the CDR3 is TGCAGTGCTAAAGACAGGGAGGGCTACGAGCAGTACTTC.

At least ten counts were recorded for this clonotype. V is TRBV12-3 or TRBV12-4 and J is TRBJ1-2, with D tentatively TRBD1 (5 bases). This CDR3 is 14 amino acids long. The ends were cut back, 5 bases at V and 4 bases at J, with 14 bases in the middle. In DNA form, the CDR3 reads TGTGCCAGCAGTCCAGAATTCAGGGCCTATGGCTACACCTTC. Amino acids: CASSPEFRAYGYTF.

This clonotype was observed a handful of times. The rearrangement uses TRBV4-3 and TRBJ1-1; D unresolved. V lost 0 bases to trimming and J lost 5 bases, with 7 bases between them. The germline V gene encodes CDR1 LGHNA and CDR2 YSLEER. CDR3 length: 13 amino acids. CDR3 DNA: TGCGCCAGCAGCCAAGATGGGGATACTGAAGCTTTCTTT. Its translation: CASSQDGDTEAFF.